The clone carrying this T cell receptor (beta chain) has ten or more counts. This sample was taken from a study of regulatory T cells in long-lasting Graves disease. The junction had 10 bases not matched to a gene; V was cut back by 1 base and J by 9 bases. Germline loops: CDR1 DFQATT, CDR2 SNEGSKA (reference sequence). There are 15 residues in the CDR3. For TCR beta, libraries came from iRepertoire HTBI primers and Arm-PCR of CDR3 regions. TCRdb processed the multiplex PCR reads anew with MiXCR; each CDR3 protein has one entry. The sample shows under 300,000 distinct CDR3 sequences, 20% of them seen only once. Time point here: newly diagnosed GD, antithyroid drugs for less than 3 months. PBMC RNA was the source of the TCR library. Graves' disease diagnosis was established per American Thyroid Association guidelines.

The V gene is TRBV20-1, the J gene TRBJ2-1, with 9 bases identical to TRBD2. The clonotype was recovered from a female donor with Graves disease. This specimen consisted of peripheral blood mononuclear cells (PBMCs), obtained at new diagnosis, from a patient treated with antithyroid drugs. For the CDR3, the DNA is TGCAGTGCTAGAGGGGTGGTAGCGGGAGCGGGTGAGCAGTTCTTC. This sequence encodes CSARGVVAGAGEQFF.